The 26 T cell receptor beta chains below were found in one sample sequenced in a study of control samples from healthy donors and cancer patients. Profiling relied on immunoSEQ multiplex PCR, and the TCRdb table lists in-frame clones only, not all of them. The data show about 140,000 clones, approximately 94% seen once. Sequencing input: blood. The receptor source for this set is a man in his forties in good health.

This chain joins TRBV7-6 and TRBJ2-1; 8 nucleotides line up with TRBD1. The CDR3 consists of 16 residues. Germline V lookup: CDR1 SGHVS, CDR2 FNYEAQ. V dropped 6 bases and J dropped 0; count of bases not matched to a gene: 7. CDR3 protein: CASSGNRGASYNEQFF. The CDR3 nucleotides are TGTGCCAGCAGTGGTAACAGGGGGGCCTCCTACAATGAGCAGTTCTTC.

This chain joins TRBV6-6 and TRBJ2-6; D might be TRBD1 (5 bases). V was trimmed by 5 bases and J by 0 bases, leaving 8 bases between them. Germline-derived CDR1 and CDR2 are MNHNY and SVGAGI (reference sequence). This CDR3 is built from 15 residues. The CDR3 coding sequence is TGTGCCAGCAGTGCAGGGAACTCTGGGGCCAACGTCCTGACTTTC. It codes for CASSAGNSGANVLTF.

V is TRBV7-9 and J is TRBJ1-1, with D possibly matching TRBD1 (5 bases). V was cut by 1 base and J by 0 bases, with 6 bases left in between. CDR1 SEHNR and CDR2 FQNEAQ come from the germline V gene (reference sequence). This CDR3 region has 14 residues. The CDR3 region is CASSLVGLNTEAFF. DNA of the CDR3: TGTGCCAGCAGCTTAGTGGGACTGAACACTGAAGCTTTCTTT.

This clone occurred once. The CDR3 region is CASSFKNTNTEAFF. The CDR3 DNA follows: TGTGCCAGCAGTTTTAAGAATACGAACACTGAAGCTTTCTTT. The chain recombines TRBV28 with TRBJ1-1; no clear D gene. There are 14 residues in the CDR3. The V and J ends lost 3 bases and 1 base respectively, with 9 bases between them. Germline V gene sequence: CDR1 MDHEN, CDR2 SYDVKM.

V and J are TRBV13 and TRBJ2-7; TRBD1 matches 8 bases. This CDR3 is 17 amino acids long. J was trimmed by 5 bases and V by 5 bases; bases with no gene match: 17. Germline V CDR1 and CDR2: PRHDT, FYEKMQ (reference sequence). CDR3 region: CASSAPTGDPSRNEQYF. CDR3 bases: TGTGCCAGCAGCGCGCCGACAGGGGACCCCTCTCGGAACGAGCAGTACTTC. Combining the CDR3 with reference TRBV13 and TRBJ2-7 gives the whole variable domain AAGVIQSPRHLIKEKRETATLKCYPIPRHDTVYWYQQGPGQDPQFLISFYEKMQSDKGSIPDRFSAQQFSDYHSELNMSSLELGDSALYFCASSAPTGDPSRNEQYFGPGTRLTVT.

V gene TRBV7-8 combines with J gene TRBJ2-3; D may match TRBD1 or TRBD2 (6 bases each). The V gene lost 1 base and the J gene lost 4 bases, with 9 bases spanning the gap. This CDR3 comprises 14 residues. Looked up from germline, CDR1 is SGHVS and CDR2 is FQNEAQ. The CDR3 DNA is TGTGCCAGCAGCTTAGGGGGGGCCCCAGATACGCAGTATTTT. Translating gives CASSLGGAPDTQYF.

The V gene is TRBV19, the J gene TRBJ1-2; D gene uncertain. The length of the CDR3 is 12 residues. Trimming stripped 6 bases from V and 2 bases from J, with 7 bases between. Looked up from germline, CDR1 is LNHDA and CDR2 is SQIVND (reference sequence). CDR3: CASRTPNYGYTF. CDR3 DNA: TGTGCCAGTAGGACACCGAACTATGGCTACACCTTC.

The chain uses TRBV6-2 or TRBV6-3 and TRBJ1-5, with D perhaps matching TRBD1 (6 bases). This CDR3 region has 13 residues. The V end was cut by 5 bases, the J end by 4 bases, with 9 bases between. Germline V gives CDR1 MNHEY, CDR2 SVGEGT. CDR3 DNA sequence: TGTGCCAGCAGTCCCCAGGGGAATCAGCCCCAGCATTTT. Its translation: CASSPQGNQPQHF.

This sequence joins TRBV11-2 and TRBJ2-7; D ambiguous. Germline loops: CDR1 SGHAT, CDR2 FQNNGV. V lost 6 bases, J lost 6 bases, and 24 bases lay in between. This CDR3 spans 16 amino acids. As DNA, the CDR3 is TGTGCCAGCAGGAACCTAGTCGGACGTCTCCCGCCCGAGCAGTACTTC. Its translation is CASRNLVGRLPPEQYF.

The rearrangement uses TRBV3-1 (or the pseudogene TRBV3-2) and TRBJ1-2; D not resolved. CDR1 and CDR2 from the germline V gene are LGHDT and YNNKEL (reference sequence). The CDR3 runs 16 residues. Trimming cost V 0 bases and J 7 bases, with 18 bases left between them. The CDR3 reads CASSQERSPTTGGYTF. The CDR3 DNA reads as TGTGCCAGCAGCCAAGAGAGGTCACCGACCACTGGTGGCTACACCTTC.

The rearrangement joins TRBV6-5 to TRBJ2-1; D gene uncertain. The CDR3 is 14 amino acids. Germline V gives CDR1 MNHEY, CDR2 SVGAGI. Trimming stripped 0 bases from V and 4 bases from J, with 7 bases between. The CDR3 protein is CASSYSGNYNEQFF. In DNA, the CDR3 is TGTGCCAGCAGTTACTCGGGCAATTACAATGAGCAGTTCTTC.

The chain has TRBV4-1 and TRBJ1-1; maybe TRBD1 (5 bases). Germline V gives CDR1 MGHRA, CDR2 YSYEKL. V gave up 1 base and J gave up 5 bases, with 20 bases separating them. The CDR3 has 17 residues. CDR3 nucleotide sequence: TGCGCCAGCAGCCAAGTAACCCCCTGGGGGACGGGAACTGAAGCTTTCTTT. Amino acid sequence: CASSQVTPWGTGTEAFF.

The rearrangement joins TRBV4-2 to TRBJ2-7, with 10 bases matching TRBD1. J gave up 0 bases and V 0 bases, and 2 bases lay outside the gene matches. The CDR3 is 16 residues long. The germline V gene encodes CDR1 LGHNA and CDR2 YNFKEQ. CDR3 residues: CASSQEGTGDSYEQYF. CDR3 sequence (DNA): TGTGCCAGCAGCCAAGAGGGGACAGGGGACTCCTACGAGCAGTACTTC.

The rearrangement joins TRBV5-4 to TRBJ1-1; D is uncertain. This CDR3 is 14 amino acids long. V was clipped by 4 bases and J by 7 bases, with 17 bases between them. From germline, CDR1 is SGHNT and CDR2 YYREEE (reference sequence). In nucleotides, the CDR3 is TGTGCCAGCAGCCAACCCCTGAGGGAGGGTGAAGCTTTCTTT. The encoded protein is CASSQPLREGEAFF.

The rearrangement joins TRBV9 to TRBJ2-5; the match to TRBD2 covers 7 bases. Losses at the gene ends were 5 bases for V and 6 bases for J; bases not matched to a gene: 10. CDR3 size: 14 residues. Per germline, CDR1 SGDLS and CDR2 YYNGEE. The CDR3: CASSGGGLGKTQYF. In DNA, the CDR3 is TGTGCCAGCAGTGGGGGAGGGTTGGGAAAGACCCAGTACTTC.

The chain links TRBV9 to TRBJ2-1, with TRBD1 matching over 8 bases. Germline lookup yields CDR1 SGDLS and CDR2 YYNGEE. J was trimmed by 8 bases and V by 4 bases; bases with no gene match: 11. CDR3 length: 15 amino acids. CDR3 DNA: TGTGCCAGCAGCCCGAGGGACAGGTTAGAAGATGAGCAGTTCTTC. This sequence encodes CASSPRDRLEDEQFF.

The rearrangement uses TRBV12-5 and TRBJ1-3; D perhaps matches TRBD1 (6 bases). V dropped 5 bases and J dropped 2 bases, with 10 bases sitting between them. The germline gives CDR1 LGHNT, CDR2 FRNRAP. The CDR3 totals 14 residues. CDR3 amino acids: CASGTGGPGNTIYF. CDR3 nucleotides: TGTGCTAGTGGTACTGGGGGCCCTGGAAACACCATATATTTT.

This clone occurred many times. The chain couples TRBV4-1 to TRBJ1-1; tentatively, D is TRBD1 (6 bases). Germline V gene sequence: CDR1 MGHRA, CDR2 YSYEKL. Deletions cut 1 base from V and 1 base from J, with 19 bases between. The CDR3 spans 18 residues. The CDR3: CASSQVGRGSRWNTEAFF. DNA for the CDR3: TGCGCCAGCAGCCAAGTAGGAAGGGGGTCCCGATGGAACACTGAAGCTTTCTTT.

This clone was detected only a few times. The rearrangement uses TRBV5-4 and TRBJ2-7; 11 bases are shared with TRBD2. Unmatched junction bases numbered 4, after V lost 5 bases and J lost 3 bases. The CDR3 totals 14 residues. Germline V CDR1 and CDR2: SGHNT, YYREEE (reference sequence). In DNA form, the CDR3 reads TGTGCCAGCAGTCCCGGACTAGCGGGCTACGAGCAGTACTTC. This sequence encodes CASSPGLAGYEQYF.

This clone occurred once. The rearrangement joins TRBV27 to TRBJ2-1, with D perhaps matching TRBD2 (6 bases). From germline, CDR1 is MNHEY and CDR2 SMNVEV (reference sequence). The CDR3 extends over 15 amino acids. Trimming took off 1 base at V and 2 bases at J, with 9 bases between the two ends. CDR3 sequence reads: CASSLLEGPYNEQFF. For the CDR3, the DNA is TGTGCCAGCAGTTTATTGGAGGGTCCCTACAATGAGCAGTTCTTC.

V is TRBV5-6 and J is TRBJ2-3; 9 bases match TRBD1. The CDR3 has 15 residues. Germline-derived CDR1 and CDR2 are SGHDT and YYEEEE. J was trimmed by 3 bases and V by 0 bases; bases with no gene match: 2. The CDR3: CASSLGDRGTDTQYF. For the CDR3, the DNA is TGTGCCAGCAGCTTGGGTGACAGGGGGACAGATACGCAGTATTTT.

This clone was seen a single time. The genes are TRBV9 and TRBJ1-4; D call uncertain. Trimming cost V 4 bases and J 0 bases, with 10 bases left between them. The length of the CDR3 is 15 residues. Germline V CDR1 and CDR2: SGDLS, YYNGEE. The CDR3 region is CASSLTGATNEKLFF. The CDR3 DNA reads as TGTGCCAGCAGCCTAACGGGTGCAACTAATGAAAAACTGTTTTTT. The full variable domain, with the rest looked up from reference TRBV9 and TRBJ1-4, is DSGVTQTPKHLITATGQRVTLRCSPRSGDLSVYWYQQSLDQGLQFLIQYYNGEERAKGNILERFSAQQFPDLHSELNLSSLELGDSALYFCASSLTGATNEKLFFGSGTQLSVL.

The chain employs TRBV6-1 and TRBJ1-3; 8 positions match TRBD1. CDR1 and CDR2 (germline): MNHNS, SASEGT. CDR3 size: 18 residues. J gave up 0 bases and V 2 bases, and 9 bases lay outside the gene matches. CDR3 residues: CASSEFVTGDFSGNTIYF. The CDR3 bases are TGTGCCAGCAGTGAATTCGTGACAGGGGATTTCTCTGGAAACACCATATATTTT.

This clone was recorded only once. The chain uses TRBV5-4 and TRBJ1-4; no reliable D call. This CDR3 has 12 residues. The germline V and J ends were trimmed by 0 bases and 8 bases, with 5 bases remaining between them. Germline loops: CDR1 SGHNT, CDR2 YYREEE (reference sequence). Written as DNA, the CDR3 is TGTGCCAGCAGCTTGGACCACGAAAAACTGTTTTTT. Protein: CASSLDHEKLFF.

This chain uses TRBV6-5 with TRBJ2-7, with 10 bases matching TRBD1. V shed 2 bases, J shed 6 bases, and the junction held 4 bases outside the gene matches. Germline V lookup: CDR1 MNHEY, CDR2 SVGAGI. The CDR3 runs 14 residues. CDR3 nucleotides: TGTGCCAGCAGTTACAGGACAGGGGGTTCCGAGCAGTACTTC. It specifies CASSYRTGGSEQYF.

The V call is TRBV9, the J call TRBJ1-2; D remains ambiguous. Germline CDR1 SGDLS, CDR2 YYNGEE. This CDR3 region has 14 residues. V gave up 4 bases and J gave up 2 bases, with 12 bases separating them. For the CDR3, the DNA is TGTGCCAGCAGCAACCACAGCAAGAACTATGGCTACACCTTC. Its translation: CASSNHSKNYGYTF.